These 22 T cell receptor beta chains originate from one sample sequenced in a study of cytomegalovirus exposure and HLA in healthy donors. PCR used 60 Vbeta primers and 13 Jbeta primers. The assay was immunoSEQ multiplex PCR, and TCRdb's table has in-frame clones only and misses some. The table lists roughly 130,000 clones, roughly 77% of them singletons. Input material: PBMCs. These receptors came from a female donor in good health and CMV-seronegative.

The CDR3 coding sequence is TGTGCCTGGAGTCTCGGGACAGTAATCTCTGGCTACACCTTC. This translates into CAWSLGTVISGYTF. J is TRBJ1-2 and V is TRBV30, with 7 bases identical to TRBD1. Germline V gene sequence: CDR1 GTSNPN, CDR2 SVGIG (reference sequence). V gave up 2 bases and J gave up 7 bases; unmatched junction bases: 10. The CDR3 loop spans 14 amino acids.

The chain joins TRBV18 to TRBJ2-7, with 7 bases aligning to TRBD2. This CDR3 has 16 residues. V was clipped by 6 bases and J by 9 bases; unmatched bases: 20. Germline-derived CDR1 and CDR2 are KGHSH and LQKENI. CDR3 region: CASSPPPREGRFRQYF. CDR3 DNA: TGTGCCAGCTCGCCGCCTCCAAGGGAGGGACGCTTTCGGCAGTACTTC.

The chain links TRBV28 to TRBJ1-1; 9 positions match TRBD1. J gave up 1 base and V 4 bases, and 7 bases lay outside the gene matches. This CDR3 contains 16 residues. The germline CDR1 and CDR2 sequences are MDHEN and SYDVKM. The CDR3 coding sequence is TGTGCCAGCAGTTACCCGGGACAGGGTTGGAACACTGAAGCTTTCTTT. Protein sequence: CASSYPGQGWNTEAFF.

The chain carries TRBV19 and TRBJ1-1; TRBD1 might be the D (6 bases). Germline V gives CDR1 LNHDA, CDR2 SQIVND (reference sequence). CDR3 length equals 14 residues. V was shortened by 7 bases and J by 11 bases, with 23 bases between the two germline ends. CDR3 loop: CASTFPGGRPGAFF. The CDR3 bases are TGTGCCAGTACCTTCCCGGGGGGCAGGCCGGGGGCTTTCTTT. Complete variable domain (other parts from reference TRBV19 and TRBJ1-1): DGGITQSPKYLFRKEGQNVTLSCEQNLNHDAMYWYRQDPGQGLRLIYYSQIVNDFQKGDIAEGYSVSREKKESFPLTVTSAQKNPTAFYLCASTFPGGRPGAFFGQGTRLTVV.

This rearrangement joins TRBV30 to TRBJ2-7; 7 bases map to TRBD1. J lost 5 bases, V lost 4 bases, and 11 bases had no gene match. The CDR3 consists of 14 residues. CDR1 is GTSNPN and CDR2 is SVGIG in the germline V gene (reference sequence). CDR3 loop: CAWNLDRLRDEQYF. The CDR3 DNA follows: TGTGCCTGGAATCTGGACAGGCTCCGGGACGAGCAGTACTTC.

J is TRBJ2-5 and V is TRBV2; 9 positions match TRBD1. With V trimmed by 5 bases and J by 5 bases, 9 bases remained unmatched. Germline CDR1 and CDR2: SNHLY and FYNNEI. The CDR3 extends over 15 amino acids. The CDR3 here is CASSRTGGPEETQYF. CDR3 nucleotide sequence: TGTGCCAGCAGTCGAACAGGGGGCCCGGAGGAGACCCAGTACTTC.

The CDR3 here is CASSYGAQGVGYGYTF. CDR3 nucleotide sequence: TGTGCCAGCAGTTACGGCGCTCAAGGGGTGGGGTATGGCTACACCTTC. V gene TRBV6-5 combines with J gene TRBJ1-2; maybe TRBD1 (5 bases). CDR3 length: 16 residues. The germline V gene has CDR1 MNHEY and CDR2 SVGAGI. Trimming removed 2 bases at V and 5 bases at J, with 18 bases between.

V is TRBV5-1 and J is TRBJ1-3; D perhaps matches TRBD1 (5 bases). Germline CDR1 SGHRS, CDR2 YFSETQ. Trimming removed 7 bases at V and 5 bases at J, with 22 bases between. This CDR3 is built from 16 residues. The CDR3 region is CASRTGGRAGRNTIYF. The CDR3 DNA reads TGCGCCAGCCGGACGGGGGGTAGGGCCGGTCGAAACACCATATATTTT.

This clone was observed once. The chain recombines TRBV10-3 with TRBJ2-7, with D tentatively TRBD1 (5 bases). This CDR3 contains 12 residues. The V gene lost 6 bases and the J gene lost 3 bases, with 9 bases spanning the gap. Germline assignment: CDR1 ENHRY and CDR2 SYGVKD. CDR3: CAIRLDNYEQYF. The CDR3 nucleotides read TGTGCCATCAGGCTGGACAACTACGAGCAGTACTTC.

V is TRBV14 and J is TRBJ1-2; maybe TRBD1 (5 bases). This CDR3 is built from 17 residues. Trimming cost V 0 bases and J 5 bases, with 19 bases left between them. Germline lookup yields CDR1 SGHDN and CDR2 FVKESK. The CDR3 is CASSQDPTGRRGYGYTF. Written as DNA, the CDR3 is TGTGCCAGCAGCCAAGATCCTACAGGACGCCGGGGGTATGGCTACACCTTC.

The rearrangement links TRBV19 to TRBJ2-1; 7 bases are shared with TRBD1. Germline V gene data show CDR1 as LNHDA and CDR2 as SQIVND (reference sequence). The V gene end was trimmed by 2 bases and the J gene end by 4 bases; junction bases not matched to a gene: 5. This CDR3 is 15 amino acids long. The CDR3 region has the DNA TGTGCCAGTAGTATACAACAGGGGCCGTACAATGAGCAGTTCTTC. Its translation: CASSIQQGPYNEQFF. Full variable domain (remainder filled in from reference TRBV19 and TRBJ2-1): DGGITQSPKYLFRKEGQNVTLSCEQNLNHDAMYWYRQDPGQGLRLIYYSQIVNDFQKGDIAEGYSVSREKKESFPLTVTSAQKNPTAFYLCASSIQQGPYNEQFFGPGTRLTVL.

The chain is built from TRBV7-8 and TRBJ2-1; 9 bases align to TRBD1. Germline CDR1 reads SGHVS; CDR2 reads FQNEAQ. Unmatched junction bases numbered 7, after V lost 5 bases and J lost 2 bases. This CDR3 contains 16 residues. CDR3 nucleotides: TGTGCCAGCAGCCCACAGGGGGCGAGGACCTACAATGAGCAGTTCTTC. This encodes CASSPQGARTYNEQFF.

The chain combines TRBV9 with TRBJ2-2; TRBD2 matches 8 bases. The junction had 6 bases not matched to a gene; V was cut back by 4 bases and J by 7 bases. Germline V gives CDR1 SGDLS, CDR2 YYNGEE. This CDR3 has 14 residues. CDR3 loop: CASSNSGKGGELFF. The CDR3 DNA reads as TGTGCCAGCAGCAATAGCGGGAAGGGCGGGGAGCTGTTTTTT.

V and J are TRBV29-1 and TRBJ2-2, with D tentatively TRBD1 (6 bases). The CDR3 spans 13 residues. V shed 6 bases and J shed 4 bases, with 12 bases lying between them. Germline V gene sequence: CDR1 SQVTM, CDR2 ANQGSEA. CDR3: CSVMTGGTGELFF. The CDR3 DNA reads TGCAGCGTGATGACAGGCGGCACCGGGGAGCTGTTTTTT.

The chain links TRBV5-1 to TRBJ2-3, with a possible D match to TRBD2 (5 bases). Germline CDR1 and CDR2: SGHRS and YFSETQ. This CDR3 is built from 16 residues. V lost 0 bases and J 5 bases, leaving 16 bases between the germline ends. The CDR3 DNA reads TGCGCCAGCAGCTTGGCCGGCTACCGGGCGGGAGATACGCAGTATTTT. Its protein product is CASSLAGYRAGDTQYF.

V usage is TRBV4-3 and J usage is TRBJ1-2, with 9 bases fitting TRBD1. V was clipped by 0 bases and J by 5 bases; unmatched bases: 13. CDR3 length: 18 residues. The germline gives CDR1 LGHNA, CDR2 YSLEER. CDR3 loop: CASSQDRRTGVALYGYTF. In DNA form, the CDR3 reads TGCGCCAGCAGCCAAGATAGGCGGACAGGGGTGGCACTATATGGCTACACCTTC.

The chain joins TRBV9 to TRBJ1-2, with D uncertain. CDR1 is SGDLS and CDR2 is YYNGEE in the germline V gene. CDR3 size: 14 residues. Trimming took 3 bases from V and 4 from J, leaving 13 bases between them. CDR3 DNA sequence: TGTGCCAGCAGCGGCCAGGAATTCCCCTATGGCTACACCTTC. This codes for CASSGQEFPYGYTF.

The chain joins TRBV6-5 to TRBJ1-5; TRBD1 agrees at 8 bases. CDR3 size: 15 residues. CDR1 is MNHEY and CDR2 is SVGAGI in the germline V gene. J was trimmed by 3 bases and V by 5 bases; bases with no gene match: 6. This chain's CDR3 is CASSADRGHNQPQHF. In DNA form, the CDR3 reads TGTGCCAGCAGTGCCGACAGGGGCCACAATCAGCCCCAGCATTTT.

V is TRBV5-1 and J is TRBJ2-1, with 9 bases that match TRBD2. In germline, CDR1 is SGHRS, CDR2 YFSETQ. The CDR3 length is 17 residues. V trimming: 2 bases; J trimming: 8 bases; junction bases outside the gene matches: 14. Written as DNA, the CDR3 is TGCGCCAGCAGCTTTTCTAGCGGGGTTACGCGGCGGTATGAGCAGTTCTTC. It encodes CASSFSSGVTRRYEQFF.

In this sample, this clone turned up once. The V and J genes are TRBV4-1 and TRBJ2-7; D is ambiguous. Trimming stripped 3 bases from V and 5 bases from J, with 14 bases between. Per the germline V gene, CDR1 is MGHRA and CDR2 is YSYEKL. This CDR3 has 14 amino acids. CDR3 in amino acids: CASSHPLRRNEQYF. CDR3 coding DNA: TGCGCCAGCAGCCATCCCCTTAGGCGGAACGAGCAGTACTTC.

The chain joins TRBV27 to TRBJ2-3; TRBD2 matches 9 bases. CDR1 is MNHEY, CDR2 SMNVEV, per germline (reference sequence). This CDR3 spans 16 amino acids. V was clipped by 3 bases and J by 0 bases; unmatched bases: 4. The CDR3: CASSLGTSTSTDTQYF. DNA of the CDR3: TGTGCCAGCAGTTTGGGGACTAGCACTAGCACAGATACGCAGTATTTT.

The chain employs TRBV5-1 and TRBJ2-7; 8 bases agree with TRBD2. Germline loops: CDR1 SGHRS, CDR2 YFSETQ. The CDR3 is made up of 15 amino acids. J gave up 6 bases and V 1 base, and 9 bases lay outside the gene matches. CDR3 in DNA: TGCGCCAGCAGCTTGTCCGGGACTAGTTCTCTCGAGCAGTACTTC. Its translation is CASSLSGTSSLEQYF.